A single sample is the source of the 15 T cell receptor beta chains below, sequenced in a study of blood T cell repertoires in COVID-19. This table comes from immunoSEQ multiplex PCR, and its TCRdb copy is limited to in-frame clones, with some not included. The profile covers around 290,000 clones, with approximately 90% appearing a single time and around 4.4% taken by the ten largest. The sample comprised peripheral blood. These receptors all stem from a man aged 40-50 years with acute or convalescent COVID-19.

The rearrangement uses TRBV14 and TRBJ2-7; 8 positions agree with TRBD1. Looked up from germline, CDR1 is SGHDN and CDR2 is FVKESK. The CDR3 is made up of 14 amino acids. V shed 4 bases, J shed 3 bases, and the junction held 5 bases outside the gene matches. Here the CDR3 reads CASSRTGTGYEQYF. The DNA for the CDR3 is TGTGCCAGCAGCCGAACCGGGACAGGCTACGAGCAGTACTTC.

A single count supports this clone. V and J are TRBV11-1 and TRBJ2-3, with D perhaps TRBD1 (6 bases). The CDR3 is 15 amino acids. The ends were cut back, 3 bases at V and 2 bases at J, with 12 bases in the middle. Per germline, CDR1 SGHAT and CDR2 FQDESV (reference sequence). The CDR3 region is CASSFQTGLTDTQYF. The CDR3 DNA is TGTGCCAGCAGCTTTCAGACAGGTCTCACAGATACGCAGTATTTT.

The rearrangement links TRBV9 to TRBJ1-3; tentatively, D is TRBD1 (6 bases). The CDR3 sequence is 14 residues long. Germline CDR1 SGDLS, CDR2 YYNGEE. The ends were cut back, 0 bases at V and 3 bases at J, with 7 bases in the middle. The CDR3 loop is CASSVEGGGNTIYF. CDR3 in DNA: TGTGCCAGCAGCGTAGAAGGGGGTGGAAACACCATATATTTT.

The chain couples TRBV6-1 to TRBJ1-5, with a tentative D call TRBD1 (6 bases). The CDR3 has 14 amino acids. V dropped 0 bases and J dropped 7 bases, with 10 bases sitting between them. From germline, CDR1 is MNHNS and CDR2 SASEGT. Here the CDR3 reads CASSEAAGEQPQHF. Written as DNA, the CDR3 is TGTGCCAGCAGTGAAGCGGCAGGGGAACAGCCCCAGCATTTT.

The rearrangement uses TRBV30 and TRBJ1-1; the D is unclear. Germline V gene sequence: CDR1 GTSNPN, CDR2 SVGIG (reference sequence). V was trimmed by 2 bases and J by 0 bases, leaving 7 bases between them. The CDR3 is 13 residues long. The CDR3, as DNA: TGTGCCTGGAGTCACAGCATGAACACTGAAGCTTTCTTT. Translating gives CAWSHSMNTEAFF.

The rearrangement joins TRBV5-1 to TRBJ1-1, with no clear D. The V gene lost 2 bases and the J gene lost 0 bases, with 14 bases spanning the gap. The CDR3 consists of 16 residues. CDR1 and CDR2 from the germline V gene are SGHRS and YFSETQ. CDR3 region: CASSLSDRGLNTEAFF. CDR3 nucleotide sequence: TGCGCCAGCAGCTTATCAGATCGGGGATTGAACACTGAAGCTTTCTTT.

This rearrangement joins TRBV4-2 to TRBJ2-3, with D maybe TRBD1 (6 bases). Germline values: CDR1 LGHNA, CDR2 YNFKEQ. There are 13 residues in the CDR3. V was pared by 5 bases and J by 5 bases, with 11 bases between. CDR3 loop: CASSSPGVDTQYF. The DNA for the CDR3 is TGTGCCAGCAGCTCGCCAGGGGTAGATACGCAGTATTTT.

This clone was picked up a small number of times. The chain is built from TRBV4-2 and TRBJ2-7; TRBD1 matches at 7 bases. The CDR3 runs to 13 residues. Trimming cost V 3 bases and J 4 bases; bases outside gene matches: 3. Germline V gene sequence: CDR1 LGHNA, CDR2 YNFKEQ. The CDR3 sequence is CASSHSTGYEQYF. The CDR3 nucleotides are TGTGCCAGCAGCCACTCGACAGGGTACGAGCAGTACTTC.

The CDR3 is CASSSWGTVQHF. The CDR3 coding sequence is TGTGCCAGCAGTTCGTGGGGGACAGTCCAGCATTTT. The chain couples TRBV12-3 or TRBV12-4 to TRBJ1-5; 7 nucleotides line up with TRBD1. CDR3 size: 12 residues. The junction had 6 bases not matched to a gene; V was cut back by 4 bases and J by 12 bases.

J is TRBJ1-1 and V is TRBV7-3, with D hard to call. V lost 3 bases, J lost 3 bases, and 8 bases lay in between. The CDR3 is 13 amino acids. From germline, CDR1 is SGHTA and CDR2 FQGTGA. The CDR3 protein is CASSFSVDTEAFF. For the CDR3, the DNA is TGTGCCAGCAGCTTCTCCGTAGACACTGAAGCTTTCTTT.

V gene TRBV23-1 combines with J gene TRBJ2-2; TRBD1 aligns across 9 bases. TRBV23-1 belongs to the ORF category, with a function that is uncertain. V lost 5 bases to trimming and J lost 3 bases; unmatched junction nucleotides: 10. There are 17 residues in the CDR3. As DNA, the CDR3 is TGCGCCAGCAGTGGTACAGGGGGCGCGAGGGACACCGGGGAGCTGTTTTTT. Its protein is CASSGTGGARDTGELFF.

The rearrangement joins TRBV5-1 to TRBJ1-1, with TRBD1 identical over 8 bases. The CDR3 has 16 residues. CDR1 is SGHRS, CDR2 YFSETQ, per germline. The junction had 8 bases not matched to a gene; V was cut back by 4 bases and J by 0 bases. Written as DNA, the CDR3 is TGCGCCAGCAGCACGGAGGGGACAGGTGTGAACACTGAAGCTTTCTTT. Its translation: CASSTEGTGVNTEAFF. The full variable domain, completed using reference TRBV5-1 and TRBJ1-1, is KAGVTQTPRYLIKTRGQQVTLSCSPISGHRSVSWYQQTPGQGLQFLFEYFSETQRNKGNFPGRFSGRQFSNSRSEMNVSTLELGDSALYLCASSTEGTGVNTEAFFGQGTRLTVV.

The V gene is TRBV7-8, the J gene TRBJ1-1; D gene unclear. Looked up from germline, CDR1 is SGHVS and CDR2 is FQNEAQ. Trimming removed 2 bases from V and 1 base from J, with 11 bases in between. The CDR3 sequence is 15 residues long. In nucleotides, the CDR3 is TGTGCCAGCAGCTTATTGGCAACAGCGAACACTGAAGCTTTCTTT. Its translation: CASSLLATANTEAFF.

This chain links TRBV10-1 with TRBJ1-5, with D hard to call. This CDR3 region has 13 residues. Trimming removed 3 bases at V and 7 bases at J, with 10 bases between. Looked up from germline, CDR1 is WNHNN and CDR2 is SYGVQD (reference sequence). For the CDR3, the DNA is TGCGCCAGCAGTGAATCCGGAGGCCAGCCCCAGCATTTT. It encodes CASSESGGQPQHF.

The CDR3 region is CASSLKTWQGRRDGYTF. The CDR3 DNA sequence: TGCGCCAGCAGCCTAAAGACTTGGCAGGGGAGAAGGGATGGCTACACCTTC. The V call is TRBV4-1, the J call TRBJ1-2, with D perhaps matching TRBD1 (6 bases). The V gene lost 4 bases and the J gene lost 6 bases, with 24 bases spanning the gap. The germline gives CDR1 MGHRA, CDR2 YSYEKL. CDR3 size: 17 residues.